This T cell receptor beta chain was recorded in a study of cytomegalovirus exposure and HLA in healthy donors. Both 60 Vbeta primers and 13 Jbeta primers went into the PCR. Clones were sequenced by immunoSEQ multiplex PCR, and TCRdb holds only the in-frame ones, with some missing. This repertoire includes some 200,000 clones. Material: PBMCs. The clonotype originates from a girl aged 2 to 9 in good health and CMV-seropositive.

As DNA, the CDR3 is TGTGCCAGCAGCCGGCAAGGGGTCGGGCAGTCTACTCAGCCCACCTTC. This sequence encodes CASSRQGVGQSTQPTF. The rearrangement uses TRBV28 and TRBJ1-2; D perhaps matches TRBD1 (5 bases). Germline V gene lookup returns CDR1 MDHEN and CDR2 SYDVKM. The ends were cut back, 6 bases at V and 13 bases at J, with 30 bases in the middle. The CDR3 is 16 residues long.